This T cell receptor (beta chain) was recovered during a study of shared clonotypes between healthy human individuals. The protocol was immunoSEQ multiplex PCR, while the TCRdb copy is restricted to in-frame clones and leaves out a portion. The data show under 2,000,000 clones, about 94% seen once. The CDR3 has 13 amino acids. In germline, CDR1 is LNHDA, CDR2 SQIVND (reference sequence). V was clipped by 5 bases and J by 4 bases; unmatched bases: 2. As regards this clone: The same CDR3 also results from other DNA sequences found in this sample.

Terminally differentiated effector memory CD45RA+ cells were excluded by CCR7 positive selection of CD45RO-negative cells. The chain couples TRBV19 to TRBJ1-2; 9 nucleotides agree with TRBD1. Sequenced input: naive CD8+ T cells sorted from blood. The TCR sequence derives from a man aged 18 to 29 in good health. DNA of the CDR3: TGTGCCAGTAGTGAGGGACAGGGCTATGGCTACACCTTC. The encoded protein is CASSEGQGYGYTF. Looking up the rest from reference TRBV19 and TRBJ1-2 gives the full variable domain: DGGITQSPKYLFRKEGQNVTLSCEQNLNHDAMYWYRQDPGQGLRLIYYSQIVNDFQKGDIAEGYSVSREKKESFPLTVTSAQKNPTAFYLCASSEGQGYGYTFGSGTRLTVV.